This T cell receptor beta chain was documented in a study of blood T cell repertoires in COVID-19 (dated by TCRdb to 2018 to 2021). Study-wide context: Samples covering the acute and convalescent phases of COVID-19 were provided by collaborators in the United States, Italy and Spain. Deeply sampled blood TCRbeta repertoires from subjects exposed to, actively infected with, or recovered from COVID-19 were included in the dataset. The material from the prospective study consisted of cDNA or gDNA derived from T cells, B-cell-depleted T cells, or PBMCs. The samples were drawn from the first 160 participants of the ongoing ImmuneRACE study and from over a thousand subjects provided by 6 global collaborators. Where HLA class I and class II types were available, the types were taken from metadata supplied by the sample provider, not from assay-based typing. The sample metadata nearly always contained a de-identified subject ID, COVID-19 status, age in years and sex. The repertoires were released in a freely available public database meant as a resource for research on the immune response to SARS-CoV-2.

Counted from cysteine to phenylalanine, this CDR3 has 15 amino acids. Only CDR3 DNA is held: 45 bases, read in frame from base 1. Relative to germline, V is 5 bases shorter and J is 0 bases shorter, with 11 bases between their ends. The germline V gene specifies SQVTM as CDR1 and ANQGSEA as CDR2. A note on this clone: Its antigen is not yet known. No base quality information exists; no much larger clone differs at one position.

Here is what the overall study found, with its caveats: The amount of clinical and demographic metadata varied by source and participant and was provided uncurated.

Participants in the prospective study were enrolled through a virtual design, were aged about 18 to 100 years, and lived in approximately 24 United States geographic areas. Cohort assignment in the prospective study relied on participant-reported clinical history from a screening survey and a study questionnaire. Exposed participants had been in contact, within 2 weeks of entering the study, with a person who had a PCR-confirmed or clinician-diagnosed case of COVID-19. In the prospective study, whole blood, serum and a nasopharyngeal or oropharyngeal swab were collected from each participant by mobile phlebotomists. Prospective study participants could optionally give additional blood draws and questionnaires over an approximately two-month period. Before DNA extraction, prospective study blood samples were shipped either frozen or at room temperature. TCRbeta CDR3 regions were amplified from genomic DNA using the immunoSEQ Assay, a bias-controlled multiplex PCR. The paper's data handling went like this. Within the assay, amplification of reference gene primers was used to estimate how many nucleated cells each sample contained. Sequence reads were collapsed and filtered to measure the absolute abundance of every unique TCRbeta CDR3 rearrangement. For each sample, productive Simpson clonality was calculated by taking the square root of Simpson's diversity index across productive rearrangements. The source is immuneACCESS, and TCRdb retained only in-frame sequences with V and J called. Part of the clones is not carried over; for the studies checked, unresolved V genes explain less than half of this, and the remainder is unexplained. V, J and clone size are taken as reported in that table, and D and trimming were inferred from the DNA itself. The table for this sample lists 350,000 or so clones; about 90% of them were counted only once. About 0.94% of the sample is in the top ten clones.

Rearrangement joined TRBV29-1 to TRBJ2-6; a tentative D call is TRBD1 (6 bases match). Sequenced input: PBMCs or T cells enriched from blood (not recorded which). This receptor was obtained from a woman in her twenties or thirties who had been exposed to COVID-19. The sequenced DNA: TGCAGCGTTCGGACAGTCGACTCTGGGGCCAACGTCCTGACTTTC. Its protein reads: CSVRTVDSGANVLTF.